Below are 11 T cell receptor beta chains sequenced from a single sample in a study of T cell repertoires in cytomegalovirus infection. TCRdb re-analysed the reads in MiXCR, keeping a single row per CDR3 protein. The data contain approximately 1,000,000 distinct CDR3 sequences, approximately 31% of them singletons. Their specific antigens are unknown. Sequenced here: cultured CD8+ T cells from PBMCs, sampled from culture after CMV antigen stimulation. These receptors all come from a human donor in good health (CMV status not recorded). Some clones in this sample may be carry-over from other donors' samples.

This clonotype was detected a few times. The chain combines TRBV7-9 with TRBJ1-1; D call uncertain. The germline V gene has CDR1 SEHNR and CDR2 FQNEAQ (reference sequence). The V gene lost 5 bases and the J gene lost 6 bases, with 25 bases spanning the gap. The CDR3 runs to 17 residues. The chain's CDR3 is CASSQLEGFRASAEAFF. As DNA, the CDR3 is TGTGCCAGCAGCCAACTAGAAGGTTTTCGGGCGAGCGCTGAAGCTTTCTTT.

A remark on this clonotype: The conserved closing phenylalanine or tryptophan is absent in this CDR3, likely reflecting a read error. CDR3 nucleotides: TGTGCCAGCAGCTTAGATTGGGGTCTAGAGAACACCGGGGAGCTGTTTTCT. Translated, it gives CASSLDWGLENTGELFS. The chain combines TRBV11-2 with TRBJ2-2; no definite D call. The V gene lost 0 bases and the J gene lost 1 base, with 12 bases spanning the gap. Germline CDR1 and CDR2: SGHAT and FQNNGV. CDR3 length: 17 residues.

This clonotype was observed at least ten times. V and J are TRBV28 and TRBJ2-7; TRBD2 might be the D (7 bases). The V and J ends lost 8 bases and 5 bases respectively, with 16 bases between them. In germline, CDR1 is MDHEN, CDR2 SYDVKM. The CDR3 spans 13 residues. CDR3 sequence (DNA): TGTGCCAGCTCATTTGGAGGGGGGGACGAGCAGTACTTC. This gives the protein CASSFGGGDEQYF.

The chain carries TRBV20-1 and TRBJ1-5; tentatively, D is TRBD1 (5 bases). The CDR3 spans 15 residues. V was cut by 0 bases and J by 6 bases, with 15 bases left in between. Germline V lookup: CDR1 DFQATT, CDR2 SNEGSKA (reference sequence). The CDR3 reads CSARDSAGGSQPQHF. The CDR3 DNA reads TGCAGTGCTAGAGATTCGGCGGGGGGGAGTCAGCCCCAGCATTTT.

Regarding this clonotype: Since a much larger clone is just one base distant, this may be a read error. The chain joins TRBV6-1 to TRBJ1-2, with D uncertain. Germline V CDR1 and CDR2: MNHNS, SASEGT. The V end was cut by 3 bases, the J end by 4 bases, with 12 bases between. There are 14 residues in the CDR3. In DNA, the CDR3 is TGTGCCAGCAGTGAGTTTCTAGGAGGCTATGGCTACACCTTC. Translating it yields CASSEFLGGYGYTF.

In this sample, this clonotype turned up many times. This chain uses TRBV7-2 with TRBJ2-3; 8 positions agree with TRBD1. The CDR3 spans 18 residues. V shed 5 bases, J shed 0 bases, and the junction held 13 bases outside the gene matches. Germline V gene lookup returns CDR1 SGHTA and CDR2 FQGNSA. DNA for the CDR3: TGTGCCAGCAGCCCCCTAGGGGACAGGCCCTTTAGCACAGATACGCAGTATTTT. Translated: CASSPLGDRPFSTDTQYF.

Many counts were recorded for this clonotype. The chain carries TRBV7-9 and TRBJ2-7; 8 bases align to TRBD2. Germline V gene sequence: CDR1 SEHNR, CDR2 FQNEAQ (reference sequence). The CDR3 has 15 amino acids. Trimming cost V 0 bases and J 1 base; bases outside gene matches: 2. The CDR3 DNA is TGTGCCAGCAGCTTAGCAGCGGGGGTTTCCTACGAGCAGTACTTC. Residues: CASSLAAGVSYEQYF.

This clonotype was detected only a few times. The V gene is TRBV19, the J gene TRBJ1-1; the D is unclear. The CDR3 totals 12 residues. In germline, CDR1 is LNHDA, CDR2 SQIVND (reference sequence). The V end lost 8 bases, the J end lost 4 bases, and 11 bases lay between the germline ends. For the CDR3, the DNA is TGTGCCAGTGGACGGGGTTCCACTGAAGCTTTCTTT. Protein product: CASGRGSTEAFF. The full variable domain, completed using reference TRBV19 and TRBJ1-1, is DGGITQSPKYLFRKEGQNVTLSCEQNLNHDAMYWYRQDPGQGLRLIYYSQIVNDFQKGDIAEGYSVSREKKESFPLTVTSAQKNPTAFYLCASGRGSTEAFFGQGTRLTVV.

This clonotype occurred many times. The rearrangement links TRBV5-4 to TRBJ2-3, with D tentatively TRBD2 (5 bases). Germline CDR1 is SGHNT and CDR2 is YYREEE (reference sequence). Deletions cut 9 bases from V and 2 bases from J, with 16 bases between. CDR3 length: 14 residues. The CDR3 loop is CAIQTITNTDTQYF. The CDR3 nucleotides are TGTGCCATCCAGACTATTACAAACACAGATACGCAGTATTTT.

This clonotype was counted only a few times. The chain uses TRBV27 and TRBJ2-5; D remains unclear. The V end was cut by 4 bases, the J end by 9 bases, with 18 bases between. CDR1 is MNHEY and CDR2 is SMNVEV in the germline V gene (reference sequence). This CDR3 comprises 14 residues. The CDR3 nucleotides read TGTGCCAGCAGTTCTAAGGGTTTCCCCCCCGCCCAGTACTTC. Protein sequence: CASSSKGFPPAQYF.

This clonotype was seen only a few times. The chain links TRBV10-2 to TRBJ2-1, with a weak D call TRBD2 (5 bases). Germline V CDR1 and CDR2: WSHSY, SAAADI. Trimming stripped 8 bases from V and 6 bases from J, with 11 bases between. The CDR3 totals 12 residues. The CDR3 DNA sequence: TGCGCCAGCGGACTCAATTCCAATGAGCAGTTCTTC. Translation: CASGLNSNEQFF.